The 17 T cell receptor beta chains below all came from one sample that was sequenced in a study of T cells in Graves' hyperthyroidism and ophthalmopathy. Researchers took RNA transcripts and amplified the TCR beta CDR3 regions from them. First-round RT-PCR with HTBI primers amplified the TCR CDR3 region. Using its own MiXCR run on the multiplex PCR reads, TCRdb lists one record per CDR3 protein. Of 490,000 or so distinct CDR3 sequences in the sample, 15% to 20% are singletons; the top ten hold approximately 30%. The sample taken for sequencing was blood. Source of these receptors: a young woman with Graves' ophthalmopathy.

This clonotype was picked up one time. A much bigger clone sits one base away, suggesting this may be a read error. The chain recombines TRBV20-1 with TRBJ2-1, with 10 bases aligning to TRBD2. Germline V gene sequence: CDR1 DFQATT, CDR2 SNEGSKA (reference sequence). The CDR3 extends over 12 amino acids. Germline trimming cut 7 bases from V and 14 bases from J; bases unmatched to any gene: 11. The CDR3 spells CSVSSLAGVEFF. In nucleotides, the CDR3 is TGCAGTGTTAGTAGCCTAGCGGGAGTGGAGTTCTTC.

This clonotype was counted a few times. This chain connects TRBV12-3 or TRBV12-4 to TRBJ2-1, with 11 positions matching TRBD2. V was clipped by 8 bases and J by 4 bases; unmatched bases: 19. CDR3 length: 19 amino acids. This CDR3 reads CASEIGSDSGRVYYNEQFF. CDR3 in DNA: TGTGCCAGCGAAATTGGATCAGATAGCGGGAGGGTATATTACAATGAGCAGTTCTTC.

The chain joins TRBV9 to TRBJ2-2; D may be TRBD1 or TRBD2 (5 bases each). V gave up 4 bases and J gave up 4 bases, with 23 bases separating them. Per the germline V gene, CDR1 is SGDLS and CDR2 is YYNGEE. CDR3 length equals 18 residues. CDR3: CASSISASRGRTTGELFF. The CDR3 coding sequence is TGTGCCAGCAGCATAAGTGCCTCCCGGGGCCGAACCACCGGGGAGCTGTTTTTT. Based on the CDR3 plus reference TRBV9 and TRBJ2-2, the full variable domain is DSGVTQTPKHLITATGQRVTLRCSPRSGDLSVYWYQQSLDQGLQFLIQYYNGEERAKGNILERFSAQQFPDLHSELNLSSLELGDSALYFCASSISASRGRTTGELFFGEGSRLTVL.

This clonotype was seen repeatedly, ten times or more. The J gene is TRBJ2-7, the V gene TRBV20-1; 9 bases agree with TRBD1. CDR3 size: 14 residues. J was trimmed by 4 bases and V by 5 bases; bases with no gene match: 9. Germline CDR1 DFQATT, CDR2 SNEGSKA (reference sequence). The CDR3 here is CSASPPGQGYEQYF. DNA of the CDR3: TGCAGTGCTTCTCCCCCGGGACAGGGATACGAGCAGTACTTC.

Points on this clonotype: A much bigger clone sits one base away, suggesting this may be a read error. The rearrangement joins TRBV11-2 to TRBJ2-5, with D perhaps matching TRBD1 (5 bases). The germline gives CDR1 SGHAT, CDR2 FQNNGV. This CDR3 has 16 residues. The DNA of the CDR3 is TGTGCCGGCAGTAAACTAAGGGGCGGTATGGGAAAGACCCAGTACTTC. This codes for CAGSKLRGGMGKTQYF.

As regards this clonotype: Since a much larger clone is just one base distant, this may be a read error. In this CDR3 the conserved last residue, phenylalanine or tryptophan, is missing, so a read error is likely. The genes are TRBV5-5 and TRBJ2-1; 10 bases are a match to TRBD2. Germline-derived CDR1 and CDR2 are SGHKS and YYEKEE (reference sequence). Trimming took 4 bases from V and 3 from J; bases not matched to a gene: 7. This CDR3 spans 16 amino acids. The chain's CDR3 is CASSITSGVYYNEQFS. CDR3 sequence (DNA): TGTGCCAGCAGCATAACTAGCGGGGTTTACTACAATGAGCAGTTCTCC.

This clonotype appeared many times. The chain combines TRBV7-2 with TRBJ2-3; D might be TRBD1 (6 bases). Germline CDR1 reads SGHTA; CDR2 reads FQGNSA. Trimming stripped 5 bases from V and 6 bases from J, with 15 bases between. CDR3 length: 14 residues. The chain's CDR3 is CASSPGQKRDTQYF. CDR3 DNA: TGTGCCAGCAGCCCCGGACAGAAAAGGGATACGCAGTATTTT.

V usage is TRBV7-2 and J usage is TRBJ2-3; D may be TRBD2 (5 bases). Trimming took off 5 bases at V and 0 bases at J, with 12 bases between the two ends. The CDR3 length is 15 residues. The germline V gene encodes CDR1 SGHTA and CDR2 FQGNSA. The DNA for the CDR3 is TGTGCCAGCAGCCACCGAGAGGGCAGCACAGATACGCAGTATTTT. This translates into CASSHREGSTDTQYF.

The CDR3 protein is CASSSRTPNNEQFF. CDR3 bases: TGCGCCAGCTCTTCCAGGACTCCTAACAATGAGCAGTTCTTC. The V call is TRBV10-1, the J call TRBJ2-1; D might be TRBD2 (5 bases). This CDR3 contains 14 residues. CDR1 and CDR2 from the germline V gene are WNHNN and SYGVQD (reference sequence). With 8 bases removed from V and 5 bases from J, the gap between germline ends came to 16 bases.

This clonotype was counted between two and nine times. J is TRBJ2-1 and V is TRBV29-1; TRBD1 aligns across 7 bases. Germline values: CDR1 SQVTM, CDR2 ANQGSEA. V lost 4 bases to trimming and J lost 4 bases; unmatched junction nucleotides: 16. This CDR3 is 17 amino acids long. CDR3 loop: CSVGAPRQGSAYNEQFF. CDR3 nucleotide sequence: TGCAGCGTTGGGGCCCCAAGACAGGGTAGCGCTTACAATGAGCAGTTCTTC.

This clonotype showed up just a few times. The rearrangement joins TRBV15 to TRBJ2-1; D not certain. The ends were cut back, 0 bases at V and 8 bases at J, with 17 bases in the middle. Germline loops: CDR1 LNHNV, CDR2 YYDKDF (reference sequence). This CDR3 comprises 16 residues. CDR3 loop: CATSRDVTTRSDEQFF. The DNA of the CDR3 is TGTGCCACCAGCAGAGATGTCACAACGAGGTCGGATGAGCAGTTCTTC.

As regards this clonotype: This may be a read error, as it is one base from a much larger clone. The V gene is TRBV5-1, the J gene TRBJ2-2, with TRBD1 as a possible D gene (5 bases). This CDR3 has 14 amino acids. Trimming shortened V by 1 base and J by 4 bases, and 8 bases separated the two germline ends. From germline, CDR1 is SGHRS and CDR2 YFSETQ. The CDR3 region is CASSLSQGTGELFF. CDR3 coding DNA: TGCGCCAGCAGCTTGAGTCAGGGCACCGGGGAGCTGTTTTTT.

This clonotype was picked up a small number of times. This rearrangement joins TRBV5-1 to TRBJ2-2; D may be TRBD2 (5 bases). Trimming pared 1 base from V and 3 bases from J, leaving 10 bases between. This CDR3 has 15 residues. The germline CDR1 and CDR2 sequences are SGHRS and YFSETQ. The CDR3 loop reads CASSLSSKDTGELFF. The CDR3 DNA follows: TGCGCCAGCAGCTTGTCTAGCAAGGACACCGGGGAGCTGTTTTTT.

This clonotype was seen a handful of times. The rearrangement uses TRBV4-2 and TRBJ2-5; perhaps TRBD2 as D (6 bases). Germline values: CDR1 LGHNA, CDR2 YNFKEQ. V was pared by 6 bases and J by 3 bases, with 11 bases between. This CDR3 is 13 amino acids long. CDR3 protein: CASRDPSEETQYF. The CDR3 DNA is TGTGCCAGCAGAGACCCTAGCGAAGAGACCCAGTACTTC.

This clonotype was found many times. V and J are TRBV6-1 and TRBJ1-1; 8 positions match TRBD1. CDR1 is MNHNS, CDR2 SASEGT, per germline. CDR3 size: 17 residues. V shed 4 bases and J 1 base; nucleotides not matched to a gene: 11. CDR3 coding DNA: TGTGCCAGCAGTGTCAAGGGACAGGCCCGGAAGAACACTGAAGCTTTCTTT. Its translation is CASSVKGQARKNTEAFF.

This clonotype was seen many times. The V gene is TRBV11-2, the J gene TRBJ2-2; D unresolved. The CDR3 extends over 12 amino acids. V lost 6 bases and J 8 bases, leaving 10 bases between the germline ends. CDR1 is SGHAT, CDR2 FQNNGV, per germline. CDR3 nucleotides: TGTGCCAGCAGTCACCCCGGTGGGGAGCTGTTTTTT. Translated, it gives CASSHPGGELFF.

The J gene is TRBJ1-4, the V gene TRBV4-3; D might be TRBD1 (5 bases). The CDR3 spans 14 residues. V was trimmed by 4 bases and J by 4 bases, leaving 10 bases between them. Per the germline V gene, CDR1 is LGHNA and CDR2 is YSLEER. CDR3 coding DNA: TGCGCCAGCAGCCGATGGGGCGTTAATGAAAAACTGTTTTTT. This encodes CASSRWGVNEKLFF.